The sequence of this T cell receptor (beta chain) was determined in a study of blood T cell repertoires in COVID-19. Study in general: Acute and convalescent COVID-19 samples came from the United States, Italy and Spain. The analysed material was cDNA or gDNA that came from T cells, B-cell-depleted T cells, or PBMCs.

Under the authors' procedure: Amplified reference gene primers provided the basis for estimating nucleated cell counts. Produced via immunoSEQ multiplex PCR; TCRdb's table is partial and in-frame only. That table furnishes V, J and clone size, whereas the DNA furnished D and trimming. This sample has some 240,000 clones; about 78% occur once, and the top ten carry roughly 6.7%. Germline CDR1 and CDR2: SNHLY and FYNNEI. This CDR3 spans 13 amino acids. The junction had 5 bases not matched to a gene; V was cut back by 7 bases and J by 5 bases. The chain carries TRBV2 and TRBJ2-5; 9 bases are shared with TRBD1. The sequence came from a woman between 65 and 79 years old with acute or convalescent COVID-19. The sample taken for sequencing was peripheral blood. The CDR3: CASTLTGGETQYF. The CDR3 bases are TGTGCCAGCACGCTGACAGGGGGGGAGACCCAGTACTTC.